This T cell receptor (beta chain) came from a study of response to subunit inactivated influenza vaccine listed by TCRdb under 2018. The study in broad terms: The study used deep quantitative T cell receptor repertoire profiling to track responses to a trivalent subunit inactivated influenza vaccine.

This clonotype occurred a few times. Its antigen target is currently unknown. The record has no base qualities; no much larger clone is one base away. The library was built by means of RT-PCR. The data were produced on an Illumina HiSeq 2500. TCRdb reworked the public reads: Q25 trimming with fastp, MiXCR clone assembly, productive beta chains retained. Every distinct CDR3 protein forms one entry, paired with its most common genes and DNA. The sample table records some 190,000 distinct CDR3 sequences; about an eighth of these occur just once. The ten largest account for approximately 30% of the sample. The paper's findings and limits, for the study overall: The authors suggested that each seasonal influenza vaccination may recruit only a limited number of new T cells.

Sequences LGHDT (CDR1) and YNNKEL (CDR2) are obtained from the germline V gene (reference sequence). The CDR3 covers 14 residues, taking in both the cysteine and the phenylalanine. Only the CDR3 part of the read is kept: 42 bases, read in frame from the first base. V drops 5 bases and J drops 0 bases, leaving 9 bases in between. The origin of this receptor is a man over 45 who received an inactivated influenza vaccine. Donor details come from another sample of the same person, matched by shared clones. This specimen consisted of CD8+ T cells sorted from PBMCs, obtained 4 to 6 days after vaccination. This chain is built from TRBV3-1 and TRBJ2-3; TRBD2 is a weak D gene call, 5 bases matching. For the CDR3, the sequence is CASSTGYSTDTQYF. The base sequence is TGTGCCAGCAGCACGGGGTATAGCACAGATACGCAGTATTTT.